The text below deals with one T cell receptor (beta chain). The CDR3 consists of 12 residues. V lost 6 bases and J lost 6, with 11 bases in between. Per germline, CDR1 SGHAT and CDR2 FQNNGV. Clones were sequenced by immunoSEQ multiplex PCR, and TCRdb holds only the in-frame ones, with some missing. The sample shows roughly 42,000 clones, approximately 88% of them seen only once. These data belong to a study of T cell changes during pregnancy in multiple sclerosis. Sample: CD4+ T cells from peripheral blood mononuclear cells, taken in the first trimester of pregnancy. This clonotype was sampled from a female donor with multiple sclerosis, enrolled in a pregnancy study. V and J are TRBV11-2 and TRBJ2-5; D possibly corresponds to TRBD2 (6 bases). The CDR3 nucleotides are TGTGCCAGCAGTGCTAGCGAGCAGACCCAGTACTTC. It translates to CASSASEQTQYF.